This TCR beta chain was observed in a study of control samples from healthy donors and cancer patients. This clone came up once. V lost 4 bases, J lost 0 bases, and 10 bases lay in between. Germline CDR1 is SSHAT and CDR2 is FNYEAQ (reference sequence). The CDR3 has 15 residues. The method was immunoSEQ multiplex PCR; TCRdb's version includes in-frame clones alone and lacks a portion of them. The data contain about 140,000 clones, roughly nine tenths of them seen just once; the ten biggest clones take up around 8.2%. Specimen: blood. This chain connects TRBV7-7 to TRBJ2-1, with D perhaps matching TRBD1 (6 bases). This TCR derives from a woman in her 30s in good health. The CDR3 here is CASSSGTPSYNEQFF. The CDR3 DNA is TGTGCCAGCAGCTCCGGGACACCCTCCTACAATGAGCAGTTCTTC.